This T cell receptor beta chain originates from a study of regulatory T cells in long-lasting Graves disease. Relying on iRepertoire HTBI primers and Arm-PCR of CDR3 regions, the team built TCR beta libraries. TCRdb itself ran the multiplex PCR reads through MiXCR, one entry per CDR3 protein. This sample carries about 660,000 distinct CDR3 sequences, 25% to 35% of them seen once, and the ten largest clones take about 42%. Time point here: persistent/refractory GD, antithyroid drugs over 5 years with positive TRAb. Extracted RNA from PBMCs served as the source of the TCR library. V was trimmed by 5 bases and J by 5 bases, leaving 12 bases between them. Germline loops: CDR1 SGHAT, CDR2 FQDESV (reference sequence). This CDR3 is 13 amino acids long.

This clonotype originated in a female donor with Graves disease. The chain joins TRBV11-1 to TRBJ2-5, with D unresolved. Material: peripheral blood mononuclear cells (PBMCs), obtained when the disease was refractory, from a patient treated with antithyroid drugs. The CDR3, as DNA: TGTGCCAGCAGCCAACCTTACCCTGAGACCCAGTACTTC. It yields the protein CASSQPYPETQYF.